What follows are 24 T cell receptor beta chains derived from one specimen sequenced in a study of OX40 agonist ivuxolimab in advanced cancers. Generated by immunoSEQ multiplex PCR, the TCRdb table keeps only in-frame clones and is missing some. In the table there are 98,000 or so clones, 75% to 90% of which are singletons. The source was CD4+ or CD8+ T cells sorted from blood, collected in a trial of the OX40 agonist ivuxolimab. These receptors originate from an adult with an advanced solid tumor such as melanoma, head and neck, liver or kidney cancer.

The chain is built from TRBV5-6 and TRBJ1-1; D is unresolved. CDR3 length: 12 amino acids. CDR1 and CDR2 (germline): SGHDT, YYEEEE. V lost 3 bases and J lost 4, with 7 bases in between. For the CDR3, the DNA is TGTGCCAGCAGCTCCGGAAGCACTGAAGCTTTCTTT. Its translation: CASSSGSTEAFF.

The chain is built from TRBV7-8 and TRBJ2-2; 11 nucleotides align to TRBD2. This CDR3 has 18 amino acids. V trimming: 1 base; J trimming: 7 bases; junction bases outside the gene matches: 11. From germline, CDR1 is SGHVS and CDR2 FQNEAQ. The CDR3 spells CASSLEMVAGGKVGELFF. In nucleotides, the CDR3 is TGTGCCAGCAGCTTAGAAATGGTAGCGGGAGGGAAAGTCGGGGAGCTGTTTTTT.

In its sample, this clone was seen once. The genes are TRBV28 and TRBJ1-3; 8 bases fit TRBD1. The CDR3 is 15 amino acids. The junction had 7 bases not matched to a gene; V was cut back by 5 bases and J by 4 bases. Germline assignment: CDR1 MDHEN and CDR2 SYDVKM. CDR3 nucleotides: TGTGCCAGCAGTCCTACAGGGGGAAAAGGAAACACCATATATTTT. Its protein product is CASSPTGGKGNTIYF.

The chain couples TRBV5-6 to TRBJ2-2; TRBD1 agrees at 10 bases. CDR3 size: 17 residues. In germline, CDR1 is SGHDT, CDR2 YYEEEE. V was pared by 4 bases and J by 3 bases, with 9 bases of the junction left unmatched. CDR3 amino acids: CASSVNYGTGDTGELFF. The CDR3 nucleotides are TGTGCCAGCAGCGTAAACTACGGGACAGGGGACACCGGGGAGCTGTTTTTT.

V usage is TRBV28 and J usage is TRBJ2-7; the match to TRBD1 covers 8 bases. The ends lost 7 bases at V and 6 bases at J; junction bases unmatched: 29. CDR3 length: 20 amino acids. CDR1 and CDR2 from the germline V gene are MDHEN and SYDVKM. Here the CDR3 reads CASNYYFRGGDRFSKSEQYV. CDR3 nucleotides: TGTGCCAGCAATTACTACTTTAGGGGTGGGGACAGGTTTTCGAAATCCGAGCAGTACGTC.

V is TRBV10-3 and J is TRBJ2-1; weak D call: TRBD1 (5 bases). This CDR3 has 14 amino acids. Germline CDR1 is ENHRY and CDR2 is SYGVKD. V lost 10 bases to trimming and J lost 7 bases, with 20 bases between them. The CDR3 reads CASRPDLTGNEQFF. The CDR3 DNA reads as TGTGCCAGCCGTCCGGACCTTACAGGAAATGAGCAGTTCTTC.

This rearrangement joins TRBV5-8 to TRBJ2-3; 8 positions agree with TRBD1. Germline CDR1 reads SGHTS; CDR2 reads YDEGEE. The V gene end was trimmed by 3 bases and the J gene end by 4 bases; junction bases not matched to a gene: 4. The CDR3 totals 14 residues. CDR3 residues: CASSSRTGSDTQYF. In DNA form, the CDR3 reads TGTGCCAGCAGCTCTCGGACAGGGTCAGATACGCAGTATTTT.

This clone showed up just a few times. The chain couples TRBV12-1 to TRBJ1-1. TRBV12-1 is a documented pseudogene. This CDR3 contains 15 residues. CDR3 sequence (DNA): TGTGCCAGCAGCCCTAAGGAGGTACTGAACACTGAAGCTTTCTTT. Translated: CASSPKEVLNTEAFF.

V gene TRBV4-3 combines with J gene TRBJ2-4; the D gene could be TRBD1 or TRBD2 (6 bases each). Trimming removed 0 bases from V and 2 bases from J, with 17 bases in between. Germline lookup yields CDR1 LGHNA and CDR2 YSLEER. This CDR3 spans 18 amino acids. CDR3 sequence: CASSQDPKGGLTKNIQYF. The CDR3 nucleotides are TGCGCCAGCAGCCAAGATCCCAAGGGGGGCCTAACCAAAAACATTCAGTACTTC.

The CDR3 region has the DNA TGTGCCAGCAGCTTAATGGGCGGGAGGGGCACAGATACGCAGTATTTT. Its translation: CASSLMGGRGTDTQYF. J is TRBJ2-3 and V is TRBV7-2, with 9 bases fitting TRBD2. This CDR3 is 16 amino acids long. The V and J ends lost 2 bases and 1 base, in that order; junction bases with no gene match: 4. Germline V gene data show CDR1 as SGHTA and CDR2 as FQGNSA.

This chain uses TRBV5-1 with TRBJ2-3; 10 bases line up with TRBD2. Germline assignment: CDR1 SGHRS and CDR2 YFSETQ. The trim removed 2 bases at V and 4 bases at J, leaving 7 bases unmatched. The CDR3 runs to 16 residues. The DNA for the CDR3 is TGCGCCAGCAGCTTAGGGCTAGCGGGAGTTGCAGATACGCAGTATTTT. It yields the protein CASSLGLAGVADTQYF.

The CDR3 protein is CASSPGVPGREQFF. CDR3 coding DNA: TGCGCCAGCAGCCCGGGGGTCCCGGGGCGTGAGCAGTTCTTC. V is TRBV4-3 and J is TRBJ2-1; possibly TRBD2 for D (6 bases). The CDR3 is 14 residues long. Germline V gives CDR1 LGHNA, CDR2 YSLEER. The V and J ends lost 4 bases and 9 bases respectively, with 16 bases between them.

About this clone: A much larger clone differs by one base, so this may be a read error. The sample holds other DNA sequences that translate to the same CDR3. The genes are TRBV6-5 and TRBJ2-1; D is possibly TRBD2 (5 bases). From germline, CDR1 is MNHEY and CDR2 SVGAGI. The V end lost 5 bases, the J end lost 0 bases, and 8 bases lay between the germline ends. The CDR3 is 14 residues long. The CDR3 protein is CASSGESSYNEQFF. CDR3 nucleotides: TGTGCCAGCAGTGGGGAGAGCTCCTACAATGAGCAGTTCTTC.

The J gene is TRBJ2-2, the V gene TRBV6-4, with 7 bases matching TRBD2. The junction had 7 bases not matched to a gene; V was cut back by 3 bases and J by 6 bases. The CDR3 has 15 residues. CDR1 MRHNA and CDR2 SNTAGT come from the germline V gene. The CDR3 loop reads CASSEEGGPAGELFF. As DNA, the CDR3 is TGTGCCAGCAGTGAAGAGGGAGGGCCCGCCGGGGAGCTGTTTTTT.

The gene calls are TRBV30 and TRBJ1-5; D is perhaps TRBD1 (5 bases). Trimming left V 1 base short and J 4 bases short, with 8 bases between. Germline values: CDR1 GTSNPN, CDR2 SVGIG (reference sequence). This CDR3 region has 13 residues. The CDR3 is CAWSAGGNQPQHF. DNA of the CDR3: TGTGCCTGGAGTGCTGGGGGGAATCAGCCCCAGCATTTT.

This sequence joins TRBV6-1 and TRBJ2-1; 9 bases are shared with TRBD1. Germline V gene data show CDR1 as MNHNS and CDR2 as SASEGT. The J segment lost 3 bases and the V segment lost 1 base, leaving 1 base of the junction unmatched. The CDR3 has 15 amino acids. The CDR3 nucleotides are TGTGCCAGCAGTGAAGAGGGACAGGGCTACAATGAGCAGTTCTTC. Amino acids: CASSEEGQGYNEQFF.

The genes are TRBV2 and TRBJ2-1, with 7 nucleotides matching TRBD2. V was pared by 4 bases and J by 0 bases, with 3 bases of the junction left unmatched. There are 15 residues in the CDR3. Germline CDR1 is SNHLY and CDR2 is FYNNEI. Here the CDR3 reads CASSVGGSSYNEQFF. As DNA, the CDR3 is TGTGCCAGCAGTGTGGGCGGGAGCTCCTACAATGAGCAGTTCTTC.

This chain links TRBV7-3 with TRBJ2-2, with D unresolved. The CDR3 has 16 amino acids. Trimming stripped 3 bases from V and 0 bases from J, with 11 bases between. Germline V gives CDR1 SGHTA, CDR2 FQGTGA. The CDR3 DNA sequence: TGTGCCAGCAGCTTCAACGGACCTACGAACACCGGGGAGCTGTTTTTT. Translating gives CASSFNGPTNTGELFF.

This clone was detected only a few times. The rearrangement links TRBV5-4 to TRBJ2-7; 10 nucleotides agree with TRBD2. This CDR3 is 15 amino acids long. The J segment lost 6 bases and the V segment lost 2 bases, leaving 8 bases of the junction unmatched. Germline CDR1 is SGHNT and CDR2 is YYREEE (reference sequence). The CDR3 DNA sequence: TGTGCCAGCAGCTTCAACCTAGCGGGAGTACGCGAGCAGTACTTC. It codes for CASSFNLAGVREQYF.

This sequence joins TRBV6-1 and TRBJ2-7; a weak D match, TRBD1 (6 bases). The germline V gene encodes CDR1 MNHNS and CDR2 SASEGT. The V end was cut by 8 bases, the J end by 4 bases, with 12 bases between. The CDR3 spans 12 residues. The CDR3 region has the DNA TGTGCCAGCGGAATACAGGGTTACGAGCAGTACGTC. Protein sequence: CASGIQGYEQYV.

This chain links TRBV21-1 with TRBJ2-1; TRBD2, the table's D call, lacks a check against the DNA. TRBV21-1 corresponds to a pseudogene. The CDR3 totals 14 residues. CDR3 in DNA: TGTGCCAGCAGCAAAGCGCAAGTTAGGGGGGGACAGTTCTTC. Protein product: CASSKAQVRGGQFF.

V is TRBV4-2 and J is TRBJ1-2, with no clear D. The CDR3 consists of 16 residues. Germline CDR1 LGHNA, CDR2 YNFKEQ. The V end was cut by 0 bases, the J end by 5 bases, with 16 bases between. The CDR3 loop reads CASSQDISILEYGYTF. CDR3 nucleotide sequence: TGTGCCAGCAGCCAAGATATATCAATTTTAGAGTATGGCTACACCTTC.

The rearrangement uses TRBV19 and TRBJ2-1; D remains ambiguous. The CDR3 loop spans 14 amino acids. V was cut by 6 bases and J by 0 bases, with 9 bases left in between. Germline assignment: CDR1 LNHDA and CDR2 SQIVND (reference sequence). CDR3 sequence: CASSPLSSYNEQFF. Here the CDR3 DNA reads TGTGCCAGTAGCCCCTTGAGCTCCTACAATGAGCAGTTCTTC. The full variable domain, completed using reference TRBV19 and TRBJ2-1, is DGGITQSPKYLFRKEGQNVTLSCEQNLNHDAMYWYRQDPGQGLRLIYYSQIVNDFQKGDIAEGYSVSREKKESFPLTVTSAQKNPTAFYLCASSPLSSYNEQFFGPGTRLTVL.

The table lists this clone with a count of one. The chain uses TRBV5-5 and TRBJ1-5; perhaps TRBD1 as D (5 bases). Trimming shortened V by 0 bases and J by 6 bases, and 7 bases separated the two germline ends. The CDR3 extends over 13 amino acids. CDR1 is SGHKS and CDR2 is YYEKEE in the germline V gene (reference sequence). DNA for the CDR3: TGTGCCAGCAGCTTGGAGGGGAGTCAGCCCCAGCATTTT. The encoded protein is CASSLEGSQPQHF.